These 2 T cell receptor beta chains came from one sample sequenced in a study of spatial heterogeneity in lung cancer. In TCRdb, the 5' RACE reads were re-called with MiXCR into one record per CDR3 protein. The table includes tens of thousands of distinct CDR3 sequences, approximately 3% detected once. The time point: sample taken at primary tumor resection. The sample in question was normal lung tissue next to the tumor, obtained at surgery. The origin of the receptors is a male donor with early-stage non-small cell lung cancer.

This clonotype has a handful of counts. J is TRBJ2-1 and V is TRBV4-3, with TRBD2 matching over 12 bases. Per the germline V gene, CDR1 is LGHNA and CDR2 is YSLEER. The CDR3 is made up of 16 amino acids. V lost 0 bases to trimming and J lost 4 bases; unmatched junction nucleotides: 1. CDR3 protein: CASSQELAGGYNEQFF. CDR3 DNA sequence: TGCGCCAGCAGCCAAGAACTAGCGGGGGGATACAATGAGCAGTTCTTC.

This clonotype was seen ten or more times. This chain connects TRBV4-3 to TRBJ1-2; D gene unclear. Germline V gene lookup returns CDR1 LGHNA and CDR2 YSLEER. The length of the CDR3 is 15 residues. The V gene lost 1 base and the J gene lost 1 base, with 10 bases spanning the gap. For the CDR3, the DNA is TGCGCCAGCAGCCAAGTAGCACAGAGTAACTATGGCTACACCTTC. Translation: CASSQVAQSNYGYTF.